These T cell receptor beta chains were read from a single sample in a study of glioma-infiltrating T cells. TCRdb itself ran the multiplex PCR reads through MiXCR, one entry per CDR3 protein. The data hold more than 300,000 distinct CDR3 sequences, with approximately 42% observed a single time. The specimen was glioma tissue, nonneoplastic brain tissue, or PBMCs (not recorded which). These TCRs come from a human donor with low-grade glioma or glioblastoma, undergoing nonglioma brain surgery, or in good health (not recorded which). The conserved cysteine and the conserved F or W are not part of the CDR3 here. A D gene is named only where the DNA matches it firmly. The size field is filled for only some rows; it gives once, few, many or a size class.

cdr3_aa,v_call,j_call,clone_size,d_call
ASSSNGYT,TRBV6-2/TRBV6-3,TRBJ1-2,many,NA
ASSPRGGITYNEQF,TRBV7-9,TRBJ2-1,few,TRBD2
ASSLDRGLGQPQH,TRBV7-8,TRBJ1-5,NA,TRBD1
ATSDPGLAGRDTQY,TRBV24-1,TRBJ2-3,NA,TRBD2
ASSLDRFIGNEQF,TRBV7-2,TRBJ2-1,many,NA
ATSRPRAGEGLVETQY,TRBV15,TRBJ2-5,NA,NA
ASSGAPGGASNQPRH,TRBV25-1,TRBJ1-5,NA,TRBD1
ASSIRLAGGAGSYNEQF,TRBV7-2,TRBJ2-1,NA,TRBD2
SAGDRGANYDYT,TRBV20-1,TRBJ1-2,NA,TRBD1
ASSLQGATDTQY,TRBV6-1,TRBJ2-3,many,TRBD1
ASSLASGYADTQY,TRBV27,TRBJ2-3,few,TRBD2
ASGKGGRAPPLH,TRBV4-3,TRBJ1-6,NA,NA